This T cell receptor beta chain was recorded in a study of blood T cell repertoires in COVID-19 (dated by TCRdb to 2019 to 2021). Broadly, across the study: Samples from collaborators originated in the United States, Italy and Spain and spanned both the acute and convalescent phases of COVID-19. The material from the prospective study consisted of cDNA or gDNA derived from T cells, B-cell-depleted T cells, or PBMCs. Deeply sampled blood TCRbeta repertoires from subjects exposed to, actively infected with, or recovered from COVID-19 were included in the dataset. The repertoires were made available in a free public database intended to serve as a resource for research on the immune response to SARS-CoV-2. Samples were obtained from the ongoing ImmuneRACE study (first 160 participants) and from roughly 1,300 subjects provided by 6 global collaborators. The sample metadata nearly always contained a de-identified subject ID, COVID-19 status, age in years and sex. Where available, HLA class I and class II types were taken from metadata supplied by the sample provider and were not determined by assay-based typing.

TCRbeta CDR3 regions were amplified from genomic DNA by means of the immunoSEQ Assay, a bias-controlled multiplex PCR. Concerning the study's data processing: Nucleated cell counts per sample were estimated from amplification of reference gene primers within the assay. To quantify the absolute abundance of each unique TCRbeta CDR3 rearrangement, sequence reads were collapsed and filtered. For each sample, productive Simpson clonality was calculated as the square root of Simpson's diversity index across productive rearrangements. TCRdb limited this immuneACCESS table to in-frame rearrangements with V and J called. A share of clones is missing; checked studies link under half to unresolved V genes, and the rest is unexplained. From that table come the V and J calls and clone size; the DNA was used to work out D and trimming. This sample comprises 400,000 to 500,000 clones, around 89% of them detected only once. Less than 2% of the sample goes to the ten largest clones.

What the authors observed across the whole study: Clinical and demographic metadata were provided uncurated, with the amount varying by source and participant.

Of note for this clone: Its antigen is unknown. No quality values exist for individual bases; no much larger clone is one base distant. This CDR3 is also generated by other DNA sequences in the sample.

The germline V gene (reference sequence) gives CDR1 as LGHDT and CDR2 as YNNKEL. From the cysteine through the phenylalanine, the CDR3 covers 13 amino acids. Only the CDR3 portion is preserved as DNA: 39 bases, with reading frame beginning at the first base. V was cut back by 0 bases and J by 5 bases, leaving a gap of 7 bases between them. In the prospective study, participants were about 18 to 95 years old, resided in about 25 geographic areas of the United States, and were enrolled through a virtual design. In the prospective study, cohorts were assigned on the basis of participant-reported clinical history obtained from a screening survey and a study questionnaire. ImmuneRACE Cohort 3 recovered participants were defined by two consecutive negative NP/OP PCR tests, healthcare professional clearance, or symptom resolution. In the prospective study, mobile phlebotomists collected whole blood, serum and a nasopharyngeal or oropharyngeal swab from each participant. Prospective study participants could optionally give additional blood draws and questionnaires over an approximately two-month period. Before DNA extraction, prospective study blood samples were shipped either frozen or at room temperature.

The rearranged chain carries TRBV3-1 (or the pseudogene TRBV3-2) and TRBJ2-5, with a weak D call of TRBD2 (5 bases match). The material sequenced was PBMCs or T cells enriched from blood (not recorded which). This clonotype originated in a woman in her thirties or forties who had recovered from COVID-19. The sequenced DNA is TGTGCCAGCAGCCAAGATGGCGGGGAGACCCAGTACTTC. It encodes CASSQDGGETQYF.